This T cell receptor beta chain stems from a study of blood T cell repertoires in COVID-19. In the study overall: PBMCs, B-cell-depleted T cells, or T cells provided the cDNA or gDNA that made up the material.

The CDR3 length is 16 residues. CDR1 and CDR2 from the germline V gene are MNHEY and SVGAGI. V lost 4 bases and J lost 9; bases outside the gene matches: 12. TCRdb's table, derived via immunoSEQ multiplex PCR, lists solely in-frame clones and lacks some. The table includes 60,000 to 85,000 clones, 79% detected once. The material sequenced was peripheral blood. V is TRBV6-5 and J is TRBJ1-5; 10 bases map to TRBD1. The source is a woman aged 55-69 years with acute or convalescent COVID-19. CDR3 sequence reads: CASSSTGGSPTRPQHF. Here the CDR3 DNA reads TGTGCCAGCAGTTCGACAGGGGGCTCTCCGACGAGGCCCCAGCATTTT.